Listed below are T cell receptor beta chains from one sample, sequenced in a study of identical twins. TCRdb re-derived calls from the 5' RACE reads in MiXCR, one entry per CDR3 protein. The sample records approximately 550,000 distinct CDR3 sequences, 20% to 25% being singletons. The same data also went into a second study, on yellow fever vaccine responses in identical twins.

The sample consisted of CD4+ T cells sorted from blood. These receptors were taken from a woman aged 18-29 years in good health. CDR3s include the opening cysteine and the closing phenylalanine or tryptophan. Each record gives: J gene, clone size, D gene, CDR3 length, V gene, CDR3 DNA, CDR3 protein. The D gene is left open where the match is weak. Size values are once, few and many counts, or a class for expanded clones, and some rows have none.

>TRBJ2-3|many|TRBD2|16|TRBV4-1
TGCGCCAGCAGCGTCCCACTAGCGGGGGGGGCAGATACGCAGTATTTT
CASSVPLAGGADTQYF
>TRBJ1-2|few|TRBD1|18|TRBV6-1
TGTGCCAGCAGTCGACATGGCAGGGGGGTTCATCGCCCTTTAGGCTACACCTTC
CASSRHGRGVHRPLGYTF
>TRBJ2-3|-|-|14|TRBV5-1
TGCGCCAGCAGCTTGGCCGGGGGCCAAGATACGCAGTATTTT
CASSLAGGQDTQYF
>TRBJ2-1|many|TRBD2|14|TRBV29-1
TGCAGCGTTCGTAGCGGGCCAGGGATCAATGAGCAGTTCTTC
CSVRSGPGINEQFF
>TRBJ2-1|-|TRBD2|13|TRBV12-3/TRBV12-4
TGTGCCAGCAGTCAACTAGCGGGAGGCGAGCAGTTCTTC
CASSQLAGGEQFF
>TRBJ1-5|-|-|15|TRBV4-1
TGCGCCAGCAGCCAATTCCCAGGGGAAAATCAGCCCCAGCATTTT
CASSQFPGENQPQHF
>TRBJ2-5|few|TRBD1|14|TRBV5-6
TGTGCCAGCAGGCGACAGGGGGATGGGGAGACCCAGTACTTC
CASRRQGDGETQYF
>TRBJ2-1|-|-|13|TRBV24-1
TGTGCCACCAGTGGCATTCCTAGAAATGAGCAGTTCTTC
CATSGIPRNEQFF
>TRBJ1-5|-|TRBD1|15|TRBV6-1
TGTGCCACCAAGGACAGGGGGCTTAGCAATCAGCCCCAGCATTTT
CATKDRGLSNQPQHF
>TRBJ2-5|-|-|14|TRBV7-9
TGTGCCAGCAGCTCAAACAGGGAGCAAGAGACCCAGTACTTC
CASSSNREQETQYF
>TRBJ2-5|-|-|14|TRBV7-9
TGTGCCAGCAGCTTAGTAACGGTAGTAGAGACCCAGTACTTC
CASSLVTVVETQYF
>TRBJ2-3|many|TRBD1|16|TRBV2
TGTGCCAGCAGCTTCGGGACAGGGGCTCGCACAGATACGCAGTATTTT
CASSFGTGARTDTQYF
>TRBJ2-2|few|-|12|TRBV24-1
TGTGCCACCAGTGATGAAACCGGGGAGCTGTTTTTT
CATSDETGELFF
>TRBJ2-1|once|TRBD2|15|TRBV12-3/TRBV12-4
TGTGCCAGCACTCTGGGGGGGAGAGCCTACAATGAGCAGTTCTTC
CASTLGGRAYNEQFF
>TRBJ2-5|once|TRBD1|15|TRBV5-1
TGCGCCAGCAGCATGGCCGGGACAGGCGGGGAGGCCCAGTACTTC
CASSMAGTGGEAQYF
>TRBJ1-5|-|TRBD1|14|TRBV10-3
TGTGCCATCAGTGAGAACAGGGGTGGACAGCCCCAGCATTTT
CAISENRGGQPQHF
>TRBJ1-1|few|TRBD1|13|TRBV5-5
TGTGCCAGCAGCTGGGACAGGGATCCTGAAGCTTTCTTT
CASSWDRDPEAFF
>TRBJ2-1|few|TRBD2|17|TRBV5-1
TGCGCCAGCAGCTTGACCATAGCGGGAGAGGTGTGGGGTGAGCAGTTCTTC
CASSLTIAGEVWGEQFF
>TRBJ2-4|-|TRBD1|14|TRBV10-2
TGCGCCAGCAGCACAGGGGGAGCCAAAAACATTCAGTACTTC
CASSTGGAKNIQYF
>TRBJ1-2|-|TRBD1|13|TRBV10-3
TGTGCCATACGGGACAGGGAGACGTATGGCTACACCTTC
CAIRDRETYGYTF
>TRBJ1-3|few|-|12|TRBV20-1
TGCAGTGCAGTTGGGGGGGGAAACACCATATATTTT
CSAVGGGNTIYF
>TRBJ2-2|-|TRBD2|16|TRBV6-5
TGTGCCAGCAGTTACTCTGCGGGGGGGCGGACCGGGGAGCTGTTTTTT
CASSYSAGGRTGELFF
>TRBJ2-2|-|-|16|TRBV6-5
TGTGCCAGCAGTTACACCCCAGCGGTGTCGAACGGGGAGCTGTTTTTT
CASSYTPAVSNGELFF
>TRBJ2-7|many|-|15|TRBV4-2
TGTGCCAGCAGCCAAGATCTACAGTCCTCCTACGAGCAGTACTTC
CASSQDLQSSYEQYF
>TRBJ1-6|few|-|16|TRBV2
TGTGCCAGCAGTGATAGAACAAACTCCTATAATTCACCCCTCCACTTT
CASSDRTNSYNSPLHF
>TRBJ2-1|-|-|16|TRBV20-1
TGCAGTGCTAGAGTCCTGTCCCCACGCTCCTACAATGAGCAGTTCTTC
CSARVLSPRSYNEQFF
>TRBJ1-1|few|-|13|TRBV25-1
TGTGCCAGCAGGGGACAAGGGATGACTGAAGCTTTCTTT
CASRGQGMTEAFF
>TRBJ1-5|-|-|13|TRBV20-1
TGCAGTGCTAGCCGAGACACCAATCAGCCCCAGCATTTT
CSASRDTNQPQHF
>TRBJ2-3|-|-|15|TRBV10-2
TGCGCCAGCAGGAGGACAGCCCCAAGCACAGATACGCAGTATTTT
CASRRTAPSTDTQYF
>TRBJ2-3|-|TRBD2|17|TRBV14
TGTGCCAGCAGCCAAGATCATTGGCGGGAGAGGGCAGATACGCAGTATTTT
CASSQDHWRERADTQYF
>TRBJ2-1|-|-|15|TRBV15
TGTGCCACCAGCGGAGACCAGACGACCTACAATGAGCAGTTCTTC
CATSGDQTTYNEQFF
>TRBJ2-1|-|TRBD2|18|TRBV24-1
TGTGCCACCAGTGAGCCTATATGGACTAGCGGAGGCTACAATGAGCAGTTCTTC
CATSEPIWTSGGYNEQFF
>TRBJ2-1|-|TRBD1|14|TRBV29-1
TGCAGCGTTCAGGACAGGGGAAGAGTAAATGAGCAGTTCTTC
CSVQDRGRVNEQFF
>TRBJ2-7|many|-|14|TRBV12-3/TRBV12-4
TGTGCCAGCAGTTTAGGTCGGGACGTCTACGAGCAGTACTTC
CASSLGRDVYEQYF
>TRBJ2-7|-|TRBD1|13|TRBV29-1
TGCAGCGTTAAGGGACAGGGAGTCTACGAGCAGTACTTC
CSVKGQGVYEQYF